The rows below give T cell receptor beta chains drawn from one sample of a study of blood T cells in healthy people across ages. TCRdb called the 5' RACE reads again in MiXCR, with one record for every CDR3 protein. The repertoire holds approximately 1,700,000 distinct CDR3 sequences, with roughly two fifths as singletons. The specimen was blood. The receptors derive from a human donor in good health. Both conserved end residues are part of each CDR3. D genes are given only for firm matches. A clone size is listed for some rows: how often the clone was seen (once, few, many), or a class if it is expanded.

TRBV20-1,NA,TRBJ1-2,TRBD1,TGCAGTGCTAGAACGTTTTCCAGGGGGCTGGGCAACTATGGCTACACCTTC,CSARTFSRGLGNYGYTF
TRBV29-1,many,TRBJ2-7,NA,TGCAGCGTTGGCTTCTGGGGCACATCCTACGAGCAGTACTTC,CSVGFWGTSYEQYF
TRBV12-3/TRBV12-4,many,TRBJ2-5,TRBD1,TGTGCCAGCAGTTCGCGACAGGGGGTCCAAGAGACCCAGTACTTC,CASSSRQGVQETQYF
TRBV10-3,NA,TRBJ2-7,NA,TGTGCCATCAGTGCCGGACGGACGGGGGAGACCCGGTACTTC,CAISAGRTGETRYF
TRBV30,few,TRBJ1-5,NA,TGTGCCTGGAGTGTTTTCCCTAAAGGTCAGCCCCAGCATTTT,CAWSVFPKGQPQHF
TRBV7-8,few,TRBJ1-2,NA,TGTGCCAGCAGCTTAGGAGGCAGAGAGTATGGCTACACCTTC,CASSLGGREYGYTF
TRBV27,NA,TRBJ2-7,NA,TGTGCCAGCAGTCAAACGGTGACCTACTACGAGCAGTACTTC,CASSQTVTYYEQYF
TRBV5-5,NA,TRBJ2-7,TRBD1,TGTGCCAGCAGCTCCGGGACAGGGCTTTATGGTGGCTCCTACGAGCAGTACTTC,CASSSGTGLYGGSYEQYF
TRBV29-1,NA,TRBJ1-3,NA,TGCAGCGTTGGGGGCGGCGGAAACACCATATATTTT,CSVGGGGNTIYF
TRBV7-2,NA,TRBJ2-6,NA,TGTGCCAGCAGCTTAGCGTCTTTAGGCTCTGGGGCCAACGTCCTGACTTTC,CASSLASLGSGANVLTF
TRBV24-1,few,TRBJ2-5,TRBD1,TGTGCCACCAGTGATGGCAGGGGGCTGGAAGAGACCCAGTACTTC,CATSDGRGLEETQYF
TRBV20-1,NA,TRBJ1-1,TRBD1,TGCAGTGCTAGGAATCGACAGGGGTTCACTGAAGCTTTCTTT,CSARNRQGFTEAFF